The entry that follows covers one T cell receptor beta chain sequence. Its specificity is not known. Produced via immunoSEQ multiplex PCR; TCRdb's table is partial and in-frame only. In the table there are about 130,000 clones, around 90% of which are singletons. The source of the sample is a study of cytomegalovirus exposure and HLA in healthy donors. The germline CDR1 and CDR2 sequences are SGHRS and YFSETQ. The CDR3 is made up of 18 amino acids. V lost 0 bases to trimming and J lost 5 bases; unmatched junction nucleotides: 12. Study observations and caveats: The investigators catalogued about 170 TCR beta chains as cytomegalovirus-associated.

This clonotype was sampled from a young woman in good health and CMV-seronegative. Sequencing was done on a sample of PBMCs. The V and J genes are TRBV5-1 and TRBJ2-1; 9 nucleotides match TRBD2. The CDR3 loop reads CASSLEEAASGTDNEQFF. Written as DNA, the CDR3 is TGCGCCAGCAGCTTGGAGGAGGCGGCTAGCGGGACCGACAATGAGCAGTTCTTC.